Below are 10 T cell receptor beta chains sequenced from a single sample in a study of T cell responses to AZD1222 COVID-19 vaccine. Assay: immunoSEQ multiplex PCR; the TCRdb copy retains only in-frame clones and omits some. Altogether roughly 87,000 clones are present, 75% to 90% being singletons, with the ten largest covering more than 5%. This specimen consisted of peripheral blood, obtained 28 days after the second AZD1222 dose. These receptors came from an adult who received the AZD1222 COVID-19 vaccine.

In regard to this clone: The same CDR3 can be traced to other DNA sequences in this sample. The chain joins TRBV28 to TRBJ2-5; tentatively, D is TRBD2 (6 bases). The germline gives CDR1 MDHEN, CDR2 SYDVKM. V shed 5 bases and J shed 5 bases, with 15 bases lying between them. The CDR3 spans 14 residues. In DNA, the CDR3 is TGTGCCAGCAGTCCCGGGCTAGCGTGGGAGACCCAGTACTTC. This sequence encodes CASSPGLAWETQYF.

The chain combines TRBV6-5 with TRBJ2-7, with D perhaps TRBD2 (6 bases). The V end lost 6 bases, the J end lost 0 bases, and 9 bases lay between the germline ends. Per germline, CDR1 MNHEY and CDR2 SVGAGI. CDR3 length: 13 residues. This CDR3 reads CASRRGNSYEQYF. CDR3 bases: TGTGCCAGCAGGCGCGGGAACTCCTACGAGCAGTACTTC.

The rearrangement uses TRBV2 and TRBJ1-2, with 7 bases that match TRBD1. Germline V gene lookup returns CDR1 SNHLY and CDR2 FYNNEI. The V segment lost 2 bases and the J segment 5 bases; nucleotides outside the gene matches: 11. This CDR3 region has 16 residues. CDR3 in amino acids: CASSERWGQLNYGYTF. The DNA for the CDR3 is TGTGCCAGCAGTGAAAGGTGGGGACAGCTGAATTATGGCTACACCTTC. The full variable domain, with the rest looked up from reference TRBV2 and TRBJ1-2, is EPEVTQTPSHQVTQMGQEVILRCVPISNHLYFYWYRQILGQKVEFLVSFYNNEISEKSEIFDDQFSVERPDGSNFTLKIRSTKLEDSAMYFCASSERWGQLNYGYTFGSGTRLTVV.

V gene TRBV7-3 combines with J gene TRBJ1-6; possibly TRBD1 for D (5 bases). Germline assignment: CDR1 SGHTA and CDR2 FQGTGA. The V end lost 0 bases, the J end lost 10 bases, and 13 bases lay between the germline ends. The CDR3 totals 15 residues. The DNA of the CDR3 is TGTGCCAGCAGCTTAACGTTCGGGGGAGGGTCACCCCTCCACTTT. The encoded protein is CASSLTFGGGSPLHF.

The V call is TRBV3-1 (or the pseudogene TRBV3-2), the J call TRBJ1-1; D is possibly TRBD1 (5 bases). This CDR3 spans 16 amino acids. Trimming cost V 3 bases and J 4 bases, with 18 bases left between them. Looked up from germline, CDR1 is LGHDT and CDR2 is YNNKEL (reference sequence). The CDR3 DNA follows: TGTGCCAGCAGCCAGACATGGGGCGGGGGAGGCACTGAAGCTTTCTTT. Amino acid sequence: CASSQTWGGGGTEAFF.

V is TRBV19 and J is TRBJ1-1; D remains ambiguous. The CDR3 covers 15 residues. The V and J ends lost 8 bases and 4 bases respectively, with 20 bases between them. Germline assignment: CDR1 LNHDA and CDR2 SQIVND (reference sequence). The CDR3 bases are TGTGCCAGTCGGCCTTTCCATTCCGTCGGCACTGAAGCTTTCTTT. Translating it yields CASRPFHSVGTEAFF.

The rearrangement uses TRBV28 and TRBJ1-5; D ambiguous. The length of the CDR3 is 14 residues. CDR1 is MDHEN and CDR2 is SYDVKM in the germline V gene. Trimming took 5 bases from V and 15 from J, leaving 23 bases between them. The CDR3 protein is CASSTSGWLSAPHF. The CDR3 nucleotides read TGTGCCAGCAGTACATCCGGATGGTTATCAGCCCCGCATTTT.

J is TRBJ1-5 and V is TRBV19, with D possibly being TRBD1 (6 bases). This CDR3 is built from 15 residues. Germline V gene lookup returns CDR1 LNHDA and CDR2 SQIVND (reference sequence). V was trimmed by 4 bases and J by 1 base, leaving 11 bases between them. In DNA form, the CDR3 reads TGTGCCAGTAGTACCCCGGGGACAAGCAATCAGCCCCAGCATTTT. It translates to CASSTPGTSNQPQHF.

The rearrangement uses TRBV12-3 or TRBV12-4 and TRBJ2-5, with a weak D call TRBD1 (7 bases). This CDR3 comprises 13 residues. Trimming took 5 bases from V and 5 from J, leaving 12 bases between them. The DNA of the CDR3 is TGTGCCAGCAGTATACAGGGGAGGGAGACCCAGTACTTC. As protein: CASSIQGRETQYF.

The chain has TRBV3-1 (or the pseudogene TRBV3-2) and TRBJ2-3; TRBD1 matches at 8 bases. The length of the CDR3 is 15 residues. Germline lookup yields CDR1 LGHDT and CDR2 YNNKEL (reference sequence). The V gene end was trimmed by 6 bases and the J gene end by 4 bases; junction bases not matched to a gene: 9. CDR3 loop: CASSSRDRSPDTQYF. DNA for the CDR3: TGTGCCAGCAGTTCGAGGGACAGGTCCCCAGATACGCAGTATTTT.